A single sample gave rise to the 4 T cell receptor beta chains below, sequenced in a study of graft-versus-host responses after intestinal transplantation (dated by TCRdb to the early 2020s). These receptors' targets are unknown. Library preparation was by the immunoSEQ multiplex PCR assay. As stored in TCRdb, this immuneACCESS dataset retains in-frame rearrangements with V and J assigned. A fraction of the clones does not appear; measured against another copy, unresolved V genes explain less than half of the discrepancy, and the remainder lacks a known reason. This sample holds 60,000 to 65,000 clones; roughly 90% were observed only once. The ten largest account for about 1.7% of the sample. The time point label corresponds to: cells obtained before transplantation from donor or recipient. The sequencing here drew on unstimulated CD8+ T cells sorted from spleen or lymph node cells, taken before transplant. The source of these receptors is a human donor who was the organ donor for an intestinal transplant.

The chain is built from TRBV6-5 and TRBJ1-5, with TRBD1 identical over 9 bases. Per the germline V gene, CDR1 is MNHEY and CDR2 is SVGAGI. Trimming took 5 bases from V and 7 from J; bases not matched to a gene: 6. This CDR3 is 14 amino acids long. The CDR3 nucleotides are TGTGCCAGCAGTGATACAGGGGGCCAACAGCCCCAGCATTTT. Translating gives CASSDTGGQQPQHF.

The chain combines TRBV11-2 with TRBJ2-5; D possibly corresponds to TRBD2 (6 bases). V was trimmed by 10 bases and J by 4 bases, leaving 16 bases between them. Germline CDR1 reads SGHAT; CDR2 reads FQNNGV. There are 13 residues in the CDR3. DNA of the CDR3: TGTGCCACCCGAGGGAAAGCGGGAGAGACCCAGTACTTC. Amino acid sequence: CATRGKAGETQYF.

The chain recombines TRBV4-1 with TRBJ2-7; D is unclear. The CDR3 loop spans 14 amino acids. The germline gives CDR1 MGHRA, CDR2 YSYEKL. The V end was cut by 0 bases, the J end by 0 bases, with 6 bases between. CDR3 sequence (DNA): TGCGCCAGCAGCCAAGATGCCTACTCCTACGAGCAGTACTTC. Translating it yields CASSQDAYSYEQYF.

The chain links TRBV6-5 to TRBJ2-2; D gene unclear. Germline V gives CDR1 MNHEY, CDR2 SVGAGI. Between the trimmed V and J ends, which lost 2 bases and 0 bases, there was a span of 10 bases. The CDR3 covers 16 residues. The CDR3 bases are TGTGCCAGCAGTTACGGGCCCACATCGAACACCGGGGAGCTGTTTTTT. Translating it yields CASSYGPTSNTGELFF.